A single T cell receptor beta chain is shown here with its context. Germline-derived CDR1 and CDR2 are SGHNT and YYREEE (reference sequence). The junction had 10 bases not matched to a gene; V was cut back by 2 bases and J by 7 bases. There are 15 residues in the CDR3. The sample originates from a study of T cell responses to AZD1222 COVID-19 vaccine. The assay was immunoSEQ multiplex PCR, and TCRdb's table has in-frame clones only and misses some. The data contain 80,000 to 100,000 clones, 70% to 90% of them seen just once; the ten biggest clones take up 10%. The TCR sequence derives from an adult in good health. Source: peripheral blood, taken on day 0 of MenACWY control vaccination. The V call is TRBV5-4, the J call TRBJ1-2; 8 nucleotides match TRBD1. In DNA form, the CDR3 reads TGTGCCAGCAGCTTTTCTCTGGACAGGGCCAGTGGCTACACCTTC. Protein product: CASSFSLDRASGYTF.